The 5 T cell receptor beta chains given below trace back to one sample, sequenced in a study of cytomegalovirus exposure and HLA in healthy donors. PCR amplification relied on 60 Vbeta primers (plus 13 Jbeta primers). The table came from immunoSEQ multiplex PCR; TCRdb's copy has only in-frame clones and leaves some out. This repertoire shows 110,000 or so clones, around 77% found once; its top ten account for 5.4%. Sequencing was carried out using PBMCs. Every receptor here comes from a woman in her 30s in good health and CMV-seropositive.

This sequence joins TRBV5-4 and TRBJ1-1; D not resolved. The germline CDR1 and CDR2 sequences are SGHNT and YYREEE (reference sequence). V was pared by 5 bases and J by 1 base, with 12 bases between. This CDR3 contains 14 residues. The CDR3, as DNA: TGTGCCAGCAGTTACGCGCGTGGGAACACTGAAGCTTTCTTT. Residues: CASSYARGNTEAFF.

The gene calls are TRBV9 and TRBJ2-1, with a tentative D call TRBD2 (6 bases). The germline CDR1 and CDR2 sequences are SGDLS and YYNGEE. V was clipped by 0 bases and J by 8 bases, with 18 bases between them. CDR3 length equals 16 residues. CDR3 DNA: TGTGCCAGCAGCGTAGCGCGGGGTTGGGTAGGCCATGAGCAGTTCTTC. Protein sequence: CASSVARGWVGHEQFF.

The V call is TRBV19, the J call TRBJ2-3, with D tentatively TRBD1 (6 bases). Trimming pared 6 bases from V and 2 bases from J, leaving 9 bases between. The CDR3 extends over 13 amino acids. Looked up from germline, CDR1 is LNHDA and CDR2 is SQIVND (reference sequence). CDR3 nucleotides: TGTGCCAGTAGACAGGGCTCCACAGATACGCAGTATTTT. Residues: CASRQGSTDTQYF.

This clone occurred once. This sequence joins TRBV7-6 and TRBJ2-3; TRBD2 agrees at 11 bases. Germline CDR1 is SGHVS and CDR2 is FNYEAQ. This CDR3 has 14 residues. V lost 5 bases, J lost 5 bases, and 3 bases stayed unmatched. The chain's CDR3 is CASSPGLAVDTQYF. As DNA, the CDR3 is TGTGCCAGCAGCCCGGGACTAGCGGTAGATACGCAGTATTTT. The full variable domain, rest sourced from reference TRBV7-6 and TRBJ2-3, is GAGVSQSPRYKVTKRGQDVALRCDPISGHVSLYWYRQALGQGPEFLTYFNYEAQQDKSGLPNDRFSAERPEGSISTLTIQRTEQRDSAMYRCASSPGLAVDTQYFGPGTRLTVL.

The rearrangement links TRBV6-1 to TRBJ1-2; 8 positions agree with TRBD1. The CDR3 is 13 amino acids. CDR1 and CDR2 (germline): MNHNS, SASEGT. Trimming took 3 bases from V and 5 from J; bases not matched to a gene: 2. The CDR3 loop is CASSDNRGYGYTF. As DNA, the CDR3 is TGTGCCAGCAGTGATAACAGGGGGTATGGCTACACCTTC.